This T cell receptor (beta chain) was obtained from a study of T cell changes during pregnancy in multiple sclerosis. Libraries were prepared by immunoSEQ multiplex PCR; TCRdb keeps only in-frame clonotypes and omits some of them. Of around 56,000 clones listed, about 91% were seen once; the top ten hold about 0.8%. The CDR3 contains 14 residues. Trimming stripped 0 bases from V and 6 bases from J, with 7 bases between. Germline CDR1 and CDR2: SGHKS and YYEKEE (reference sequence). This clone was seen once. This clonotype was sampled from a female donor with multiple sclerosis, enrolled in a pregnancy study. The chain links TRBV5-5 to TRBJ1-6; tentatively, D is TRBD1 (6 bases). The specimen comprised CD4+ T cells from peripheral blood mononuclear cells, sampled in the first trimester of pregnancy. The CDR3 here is CASSLGTANSPLHF. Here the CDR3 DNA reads TGTGCCAGCAGCTTGGGGACAGCTAATTCACCCCTCCACTTT.